Included here is one T cell receptor beta chain sequence, with context. The antigen is not known. The ends lost 0 bases at V and 2 bases at J; junction bases unmatched: 5. Germline CDR1 reads LGHDT; CDR2 reads YNNKEL (reference sequence). This CDR3 contains 17 residues. The sample is drawn from a study of CD8 T cells in ankylosing spondylitis. General study points: Characteristic of ankylosing spondylitis blood, it appeared, was a TCR beta motif comprising roughly eight highly homologous variants. CD8+ disease-linked clones were present at relatively low frequencies in blood. From matched ankylosing spondylitis synovial fluid, disease-linked clones were reportedly recovered at significantly enriched levels.

Generation of TCR beta libraries employed quantitative 5'-RACE incorporating molecular barcodes. In TCRdb, the 5' RACE reads were re-called with MiXCR into one record per CDR3 protein. The sample includes 230,000 or so distinct CDR3 sequences, over 15% of them seen just once. Sequencing was performed on blood, either unsorted or a sorted T cell fraction (not recorded which). V and J are TRBV3-1 and TRBJ2-3; 10 bases map to TRBD2. The clonotype originates from a male donor with ankylosing spondylitis or in good health (not recorded which). This CDR3 reads CASSQEFTSGDTDTQYF. The CDR3 DNA is TGTGCCAGCAGCCAAGAATTCACTAGCGGGGACACAGATACGCAGTATTTT.